The subject of this entry is one TCR beta chain. This CDR3 region has 18 residues. Trimming left V 0 bases short and J 0 bases short, with 13 bases between. Germline V CDR1 and CDR2: SGHRS, YFSETQ. This sample is part of a study of T cell responses to AZD1222 COVID-19 vaccine. TCRdb's table, derived via immunoSEQ multiplex PCR, lists solely in-frame clones and lacks some. Found here are approximately 150,000 clones, 90% of them singletons; the top ten hold less than 6.5%. The sample here was peripheral blood, taken 28 days after the second AZD1222 dose. This sequence originates from an adult who received the AZD1222 COVID-19 vaccine. The chain has TRBV5-1 and TRBJ2-6, with D possibly TRBD2 on 5 matching bases. The CDR3 nucleotides are TGCGCCAGCAGCTTGGACGGACTTCTGGGCTCTGGGGCCAACGTCCTGACTTTC. This encodes CASSLDGLLGSGANVLTF.